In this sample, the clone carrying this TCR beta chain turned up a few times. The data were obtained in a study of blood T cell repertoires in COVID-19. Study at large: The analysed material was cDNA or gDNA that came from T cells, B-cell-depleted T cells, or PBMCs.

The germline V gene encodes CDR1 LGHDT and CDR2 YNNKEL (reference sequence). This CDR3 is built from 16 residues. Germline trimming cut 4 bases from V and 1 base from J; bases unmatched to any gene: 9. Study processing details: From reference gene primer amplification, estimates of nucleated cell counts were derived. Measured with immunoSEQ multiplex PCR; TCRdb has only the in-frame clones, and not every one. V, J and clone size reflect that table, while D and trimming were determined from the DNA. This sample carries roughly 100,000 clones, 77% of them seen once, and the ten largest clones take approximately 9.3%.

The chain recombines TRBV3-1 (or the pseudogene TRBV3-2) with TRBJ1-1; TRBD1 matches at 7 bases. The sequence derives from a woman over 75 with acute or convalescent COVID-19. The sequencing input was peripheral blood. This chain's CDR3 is CASSPTMTGTNTEAFF. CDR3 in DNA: TGTGCCAGCAGCCCGACTATGACAGGGACGAACACTGAAGCTTTCTTT.